This T cell receptor (beta chain) was observed in a study of blood T cell repertoires in COVID-19. Study summary: There were acute and convalescent COVID-19 samples, and they came from the United States, Italy and Spain. From T cells, B-cell-depleted T cells, or PBMCs came the material, which was cDNA or gDNA.

In the authors' methods: Estimates of nucleated cell counts were drawn from the amplification of reference gene primers. Only in-frame clones appear in the TCRdb table, and some are missing; sequencing was by immunoSEQ multiplex PCR. The V and J calls and clone size are taken from that table; D and trimming were inferred from the DNA. The table has more than 100,000 clones, 85% seen once. V gave up 7 bases and J gave up 4 bases, with 19 bases separating them. This CDR3 is built from 16 residues. The germline V gene has CDR1 LNHDA and CDR2 SQIVND (reference sequence). Sequencing input: peripheral blood. The chain is built from TRBV19 and TRBJ2-2; TRBD1 is a possible D gene (5 bases). The receptor was isolated from an elderly man with acute or convalescent COVID-19. The CDR3 coding sequence is TGTGCCAGTACGGCTTTGCTGGGGCGCGGCACCGGGGAGCTGTTTTTT. Its protein product is CASTALLGRGTGELFF.